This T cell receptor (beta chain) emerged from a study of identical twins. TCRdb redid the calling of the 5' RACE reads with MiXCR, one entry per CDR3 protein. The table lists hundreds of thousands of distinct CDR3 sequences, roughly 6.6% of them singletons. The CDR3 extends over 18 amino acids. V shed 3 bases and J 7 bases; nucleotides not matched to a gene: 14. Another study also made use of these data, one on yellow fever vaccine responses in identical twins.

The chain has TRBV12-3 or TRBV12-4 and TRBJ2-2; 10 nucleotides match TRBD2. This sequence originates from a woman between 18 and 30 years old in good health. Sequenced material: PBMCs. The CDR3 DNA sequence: TGTGCCAGCAGTTTCGGACCGGGGCTAGCGGGGGTTGGCGGGGAGCTGTTTTTT. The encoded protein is CASSFGPGLAGVGGELFF.